The text below deals with one TCR beta chain. Its target is not known. In Susac syndrome patients, recently defined diagnostic criteria for definite or probable disease were met. Random hexamers were used to reverse transcribe the RNA input (roughly 0.5 to 1 ug). Amplification of TCR beta CDR3 by immunoSEQ multiplex PCR spanned 54 Vbeta and 13 Jbeta. TCRdb used MiXCR to reprocess the immunoSEQ multiplex PCR reads, holding one entry per CDR3 protein. The table records about 240,000 distinct CDR3 sequences, 90% to 96% of them present only once. The sample originates from a study of CD8 T cells in Susac syndrome. Whole-study context: Patients with Susac syndrome were therapy-naive, taking corticosteroids, with some also receiving intravenous immunoglobulin, or taking intravenous immunoglobulin alone at the time their blood was drawn. Points from the study as a whole: The CD4+ T cell repertoires that were profiled in Susac syndrome showed no clonal expansion.

The receptor's source is a human donor with Susac syndrome. The sequenced sample consisted of CD4+ T cells from PBMCs.

The CDR3 reads CASSPPVRETQYF. The CDR3 nucleotides read TGTGCCAGCAGCCCGCCGGTACGGGAGACCCAGTACTTC. The gene calls are TRBV11-3 and TRBJ2-5; D unresolved. Germline CDR1 and CDR2: SGHNT and YENEEA. This CDR3 region has 13 residues. The V end lost 5 bases, the J end lost 5 bases, and 12 bases lay between the germline ends.